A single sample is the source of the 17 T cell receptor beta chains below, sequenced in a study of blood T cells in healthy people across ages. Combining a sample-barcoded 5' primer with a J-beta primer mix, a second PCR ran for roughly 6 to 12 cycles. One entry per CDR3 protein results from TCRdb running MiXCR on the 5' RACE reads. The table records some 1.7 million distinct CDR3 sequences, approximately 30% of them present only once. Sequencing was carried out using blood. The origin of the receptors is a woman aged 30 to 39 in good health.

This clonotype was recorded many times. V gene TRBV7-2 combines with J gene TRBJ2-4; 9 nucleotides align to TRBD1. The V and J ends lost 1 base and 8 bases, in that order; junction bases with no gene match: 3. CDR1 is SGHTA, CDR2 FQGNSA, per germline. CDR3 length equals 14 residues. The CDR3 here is CASSLEDRGDIQYF. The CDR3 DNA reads TGTGCCAGCAGCTTAGAGGACAGGGGTGACATTCAGTACTTC. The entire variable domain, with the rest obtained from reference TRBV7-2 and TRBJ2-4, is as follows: GAGVSQSPSNKVTEKGKDVELRCDPISGHTALYWYRQSLGQGLEFLIYFQGNSAPDKSGLPSDRFSAERTGGSVSTLTIQRTQQEDSAVYLCASSLEDRGDIQYFGAGTRLSVL.

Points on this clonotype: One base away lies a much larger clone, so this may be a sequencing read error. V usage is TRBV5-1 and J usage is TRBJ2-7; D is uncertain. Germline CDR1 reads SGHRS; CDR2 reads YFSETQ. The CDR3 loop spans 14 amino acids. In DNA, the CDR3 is TGCGCCGGCAGCCCTTCCGACCTTCTCTACGAGCAGTACTTC. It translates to CAGSPSDLLYEQYF.

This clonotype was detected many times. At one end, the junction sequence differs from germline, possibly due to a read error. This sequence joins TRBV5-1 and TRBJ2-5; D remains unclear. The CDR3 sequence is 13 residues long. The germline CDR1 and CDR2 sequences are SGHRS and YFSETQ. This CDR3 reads CASSLVGSETQYF. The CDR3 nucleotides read TGTGCCAGCAGCTTAGTCGGCAGCGAGACCCAGTACTTC.

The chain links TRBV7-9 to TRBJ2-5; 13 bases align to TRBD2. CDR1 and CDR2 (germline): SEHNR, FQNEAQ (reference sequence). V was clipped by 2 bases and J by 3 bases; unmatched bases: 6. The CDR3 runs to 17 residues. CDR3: CASSLSTSGGAKETQYF. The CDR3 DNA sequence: TGTGCCAGCAGCTTAAGTACTAGCGGGGGGGCAAAAGAGACCCAGTACTTC.

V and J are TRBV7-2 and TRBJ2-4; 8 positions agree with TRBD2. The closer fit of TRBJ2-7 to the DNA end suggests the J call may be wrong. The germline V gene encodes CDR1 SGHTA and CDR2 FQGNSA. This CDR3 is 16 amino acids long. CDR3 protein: CASSPGLAMGGYEQYF. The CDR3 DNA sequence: TGTGCCAGCAGCCCCGGACTAGCTATGGGGGGTTACGAGCAGTACTTC.

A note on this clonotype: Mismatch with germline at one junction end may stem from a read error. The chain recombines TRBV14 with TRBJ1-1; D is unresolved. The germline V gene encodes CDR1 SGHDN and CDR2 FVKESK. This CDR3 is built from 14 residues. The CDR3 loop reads CAGSQRRVSTEAFF. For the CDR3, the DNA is TGTGCCGGCAGCCAGAGGCGGGTGAGCACTGAAGCTTTCTTT.

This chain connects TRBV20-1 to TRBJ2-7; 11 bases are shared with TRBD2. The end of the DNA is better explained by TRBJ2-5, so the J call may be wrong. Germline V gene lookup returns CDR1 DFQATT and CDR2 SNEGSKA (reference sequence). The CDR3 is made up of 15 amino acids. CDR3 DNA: TGCAGTGCTGTAAGGCCTAGCGGGAGGAAAGAGACCCAGTACTTC. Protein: CSAVRPSGRKETQYF.

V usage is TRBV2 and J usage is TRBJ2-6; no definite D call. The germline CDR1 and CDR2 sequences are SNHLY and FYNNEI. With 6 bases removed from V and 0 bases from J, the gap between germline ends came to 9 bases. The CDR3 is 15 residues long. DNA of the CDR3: TGTGCCAGCAGGGTCGGAAGCTCTGGGGCCAACGTCCTGACTTTC. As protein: CASRVGSSGANVLTF.

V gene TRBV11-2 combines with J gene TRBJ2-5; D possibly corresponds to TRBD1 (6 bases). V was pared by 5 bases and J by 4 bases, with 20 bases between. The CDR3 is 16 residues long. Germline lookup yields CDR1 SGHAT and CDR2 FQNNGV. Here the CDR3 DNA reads TGTGCCAGCAGCCTCCCTACAACAGGGACACGAGAGACCCAGTACTTC. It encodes CASSLPTTGTRETQYF.

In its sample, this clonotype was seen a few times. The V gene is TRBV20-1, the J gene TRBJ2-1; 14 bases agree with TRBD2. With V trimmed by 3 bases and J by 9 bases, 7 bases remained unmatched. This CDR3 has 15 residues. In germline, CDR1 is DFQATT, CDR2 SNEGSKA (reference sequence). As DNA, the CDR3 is TGCAGTGCTAGGAAGACTAGCGGGGGGGCCCCTGAGCAGTTCTTC. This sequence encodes CSARKTSGGAPEQFF.

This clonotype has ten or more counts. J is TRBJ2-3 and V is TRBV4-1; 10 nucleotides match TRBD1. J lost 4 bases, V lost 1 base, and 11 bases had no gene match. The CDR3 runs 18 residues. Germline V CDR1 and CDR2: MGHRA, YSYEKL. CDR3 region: CASSQAPTGGERADTQYF. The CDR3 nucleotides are TGCGCCAGCAGCCAAGCCCCGACAGGGGGCGAAAGGGCAGATACGCAGTATTTT.

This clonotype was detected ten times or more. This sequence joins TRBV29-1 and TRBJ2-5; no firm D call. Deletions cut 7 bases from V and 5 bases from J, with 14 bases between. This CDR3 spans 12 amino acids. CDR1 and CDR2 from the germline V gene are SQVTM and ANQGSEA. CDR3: CSATRESETQYF. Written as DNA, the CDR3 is TGCAGCGCCACAAGGGAATCGGAGACCCAGTACTTC. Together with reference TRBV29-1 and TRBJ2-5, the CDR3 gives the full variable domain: SAVISQKPSRDICQRGTSLTIQCQVDSQVTMMFWYRQQPGQSLTLIATANQGSEATYESGFVIDKFPISRPNLTFSTLTVSNMSPEDSSIYLCSATRESETQYFGPGTRLLVL.

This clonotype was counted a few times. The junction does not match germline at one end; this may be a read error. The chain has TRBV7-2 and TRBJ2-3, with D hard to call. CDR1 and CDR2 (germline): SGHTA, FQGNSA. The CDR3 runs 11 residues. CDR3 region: CAGSLTDTQYF. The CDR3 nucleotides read TGTGCCGGCAGTCTCACAGATACGCAGTATTTT.

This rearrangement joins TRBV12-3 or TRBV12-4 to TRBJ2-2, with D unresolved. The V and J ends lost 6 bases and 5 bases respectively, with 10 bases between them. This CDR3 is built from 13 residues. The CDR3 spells CASRIPGTGELFF. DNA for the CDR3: TGTGCCAGCAGAATCCCGGGTACCGGGGAGCTGTTTTTT.

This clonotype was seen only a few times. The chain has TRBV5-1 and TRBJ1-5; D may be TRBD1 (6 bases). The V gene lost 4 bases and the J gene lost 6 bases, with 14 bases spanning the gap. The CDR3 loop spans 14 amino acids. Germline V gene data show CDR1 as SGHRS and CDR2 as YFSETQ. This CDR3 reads CASSSETGSQPQHF. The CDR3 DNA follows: TGCGCCAGCAGCAGCGAAACAGGGAGTCAGCCCCAGCATTTT.

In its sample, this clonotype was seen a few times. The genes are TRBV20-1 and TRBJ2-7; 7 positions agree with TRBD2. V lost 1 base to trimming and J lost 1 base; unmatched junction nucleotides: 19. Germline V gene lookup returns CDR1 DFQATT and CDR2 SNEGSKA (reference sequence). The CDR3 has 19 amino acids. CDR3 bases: TGCAGTGCTAGAGCCCCTCCCCGTCCATCTAGCGGTTATTCCTACGAGCAGTACTTC. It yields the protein CSARAPPRPSSGYSYEQYF.

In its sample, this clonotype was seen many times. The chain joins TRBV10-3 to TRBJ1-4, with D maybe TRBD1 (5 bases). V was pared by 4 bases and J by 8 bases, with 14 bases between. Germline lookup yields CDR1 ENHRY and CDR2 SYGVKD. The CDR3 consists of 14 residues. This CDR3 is CAISAEEQAEKLFF. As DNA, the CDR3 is TGTGCCATCAGTGCCGAGGAACAGGCAGAAAAACTGTTTTTT.